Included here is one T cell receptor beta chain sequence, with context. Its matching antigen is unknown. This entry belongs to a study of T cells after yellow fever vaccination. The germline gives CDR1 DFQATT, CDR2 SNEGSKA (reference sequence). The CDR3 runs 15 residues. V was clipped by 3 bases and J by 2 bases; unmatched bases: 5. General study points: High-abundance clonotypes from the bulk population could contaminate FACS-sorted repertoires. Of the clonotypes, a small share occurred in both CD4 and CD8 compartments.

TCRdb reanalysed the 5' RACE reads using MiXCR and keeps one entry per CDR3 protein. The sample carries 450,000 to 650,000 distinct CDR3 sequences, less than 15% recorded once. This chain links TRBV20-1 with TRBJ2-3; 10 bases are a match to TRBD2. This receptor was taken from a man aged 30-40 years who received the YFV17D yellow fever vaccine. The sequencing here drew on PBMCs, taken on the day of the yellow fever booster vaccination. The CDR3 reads CSASRLAGVTDTQYF. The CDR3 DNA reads TGCAGTGCTAGTCGGCTAGCGGGAGTCACAGATACGCAGTATTTT.